This T cell receptor beta chain was identified during a study of blood T cell repertoires in COVID-19. About the research overall: Sites in the United States, Italy and Spain provided acute and convalescent COVID-19 samples. Nucleic acid was either cDNA or gDNA, and it came from T cells, B-cell-depleted T cells, or PBMCs.

Authors' data handling: Researchers report that nucleated cell counts were estimated from reference gene primer amplification. Clones were sequenced by immunoSEQ multiplex PCR, and TCRdb holds only the in-frame ones, with some missing. For V, J and clone size, that table is used; D and trimming come from the DNA. Of some 80,000 clones in the sample, approximately 80% were seen once. The TCR comes from a woman aged 65 to 85 with acute or convalescent COVID-19. The source material was peripheral blood.

The CDR3 sequence: CASSPGGELFF. For the CDR3, the DNA is TGTGCCAGCAGCCCCGGCGGGGAGCTGTTTTTT. The genes are TRBV3-1 (or the pseudogene TRBV3-2) and TRBJ2-2, with unresolved D. Germline-derived CDR1 and CDR2 are LGHDT and YNNKEL (reference sequence). The ends were cut back, 4 bases at V and 7 bases at J, with 4 bases in the middle. The CDR3 loop spans 11 amino acids.